This record concerns one TCR beta chain sequence. Its antigen is still unknown. No quality values exist for individual bases; no much larger clone is one base distant. Peripheral blood CD8+ and CD4+ T cells from healthy donors, Susac syndrome patients and multiple sclerosis patients were profiled by high-throughput TCR beta sequencing. The healthy donors served as controls matched for age and sex. Bulk CD8+ and CD4+ T cells were purified by magnetic negative isolation, while CD8+ TEMRA cells were enriched using FACS. Blood was drawn into EDTA tubes, processed within 24 hours, and PBMCs were isolated by density gradient centrifugation. PBMCs intended for TCR sequencing were cryopreserved in liquid nitrogen and thawed later in a water bath at 37 degrees C. Purity of sorted or isolated CD4+, CD8+ and CD8+ TEMRA cells was at least 90%. The sample originates from a study of CD8 T cells in Susac syndrome (dated by TCRdb to about 2019). For the wider study: The study used repertoire sequencing to test whether antigen drove CD8+ T cell activation and differentiation in Susac syndrome. Overall study outcomes, separate from this receptor: The number of individuals in the TCR sequencing and HLA analysis was recognized as being relatively small.

RNA was extracted with the RNeasy kit and 0.5 to 1 ug was reverse transcribed using random hexamers. TCR beta CDR3 regions were amplified with the immunoSEQ multiplex PCR assay covering 54 Vbeta and 13 Jbeta segments. PCR amplification bias was corrected using a synthetic template baseline for primer optimization and computational correction. Concerning the study's data processing: Reads were assigned to V, D and J genes according to IMGT and analyzed in immunoSEQ Analyzer, with only productive sequences retained. Clonality was calculated as one minus the Shannon entropy normalized by log2 of the number of productive unique sequences. Public and private clones were assessed among the 100 most prevalent clones of each patient and control. Susac-specific clones were defined as absent from healthy and MS cohorts, over a thousand published viral clones and other ImmuneACCESS disease sequences. TCRdb reworked the public reads: Q25 trimming with fastp, MiXCR clone assembly, productive beta chains retained. Every entry covers one CDR3 protein and lists the most common genes and DNA from its rows. V and J calls and clone size were set by TCRdb, not the authors. In all, the sample holds 95,000 to 150,000 distinct CDR3 sequences, and around 94% of those were seen once. In total, the top ten clones hold roughly 0.087% of the sample.

According to the germline V gene, CDR1 reads MDHEN and CDR2 reads SYDVKM. Spanning cysteine to phenylalanine, the CDR3 consists of 10 amino acids. The retained sequence is limited to the CDR3, 30 bases, with the frame set at the first base. V is pared back by 8 bases and J by 4 bases, with 2 bases lying between the germline termini. The V and J genes are TRBV28 and TRBJ1-4; no D segment can be confidently identified. The sample consisted of CD4+ T cells from PBMCs. The origin of this receptor is a human donor in good health. The bases read TGTGCCAGCTATAATGAAAAACTGTTTTTT. Translated, this gives CASYNEKLFF.